The 21 T cell receptor beta chains below come from one sample, sequenced in a study of cytomegalovirus exposure and HLA in healthy donors. The PCR used 60 Vbeta and 13 Jbeta primers. Clones were sequenced by immunoSEQ multiplex PCR, and TCRdb holds only the in-frame ones, with some missing. The repertoire holds 140,000 or so clones, with over 60% as singletons. The sequenced material came from PBMCs. The receptors derive from a man aged 35 to 55 in good health and CMV-seronegative.

This clone is a singleton in its sample. The V and J genes are TRBV6-1 and TRBJ1-1; the match to TRBD1 covers 8 bases. The CDR3 has 14 amino acids. V shed 3 bases and J 3 bases; nucleotides not matched to a gene: 3. From germline, CDR1 is MNHNS and CDR2 SASEGT. The CDR3 spells CASSDRDRYTEAFF. The CDR3 nucleotides read TGTGCCAGCAGTGATCGGGACAGGTACACTGAAGCTTTCTTT.

V usage is TRBV28 and J usage is TRBJ2-2; 15 bases line up with TRBD2. J lost 4 bases, V lost 8 bases, and 8 bases had no gene match. In germline, CDR1 is MDHEN, CDR2 SYDVKM. The CDR3 length is 17 residues. The CDR3 region is CASLGLAGGPGTGELFF. CDR3 bases: TGTGCCAGCCTTGGACTAGCGGGAGGGCCCGGCACCGGGGAGCTGTTTTTT. The full variable domain, its missing parts supplied by reference TRBV28 and TRBJ2-2, is DVKVTQSSRYLVKRTGEKVFLECVQDMDHENMFWYRQDPGLGLRLIYFSYDVKMKEKGDIPEGYSVSREKKERFSLILESASTNQTSMYLCASLGLAGGPGTGELFFGEGSRLTVL.

The V and J genes are TRBV7-9 and TRBJ1-5; D may be TRBD1 (6 bases). Trimming stripped 5 bases from V and 4 bases from J, with 12 bases between. The germline V gene encodes CDR1 SEHNR and CDR2 FQNEAQ (reference sequence). CDR3 size: 14 residues. CDR3 bases: TGTGCCAGCAGCCCAACAGGGACGAATCAGCCCCAGCATTTT. Protein product: CASSPTGTNQPQHF.

V usage is TRBV7-2 and J usage is TRBJ2-7, with 7 bases aligning to TRBD1. This CDR3 has 13 amino acids. V lost 5 bases, J lost 3 bases, and 4 bases stayed unmatched. Germline V gene data show CDR1 as SGHTA and CDR2 as FQGNSA. This CDR3 reads CASSRDSVYEQYF. CDR3 DNA sequence: TGTGCCAGCAGCCGGGACAGTGTCTACGAGCAGTACTTC.

DNA for the CDR3: TGTGCCAGTAGTTTTGCGGATAATCAGCCCCAGCATTTT. It specifies CASSFADNQPQHF. The rearrangement joins TRBV19 to TRBJ1-5, with no clear D. CDR1 is LNHDA, CDR2 SQIVND, per germline (reference sequence). The CDR3 runs to 13 residues. V dropped 5 bases and J dropped 4 bases, with 9 bases sitting between them.

The rearrangement links TRBV5-4 to TRBJ2-1, with 9 bases identical to TRBD2. The CDR3 has 19 residues. The germline V gene encodes CDR1 SGHNT and CDR2 YYREEE (reference sequence). V shed 3 bases, J shed 6 bases, and the junction held 19 bases outside the gene matches. The CDR3 bases are TGTGCCAGCAGCTCGGCCGATGATATCGCGGGAGGGCCCCCCAATGAGCAGTTCTTC. This gives the protein CASSSADDIAGGPPNEQFF.

The V call is TRBV5-1, the J call TRBJ2-7, with D possibly being TRBD2 (6 bases). The V gene's germline CDR1 is SGHRS and CDR2 YFSETQ. The V gene lost 3 bases and the J gene lost 6 bases, with 10 bases spanning the gap. The CDR3 spans 12 residues. Here the CDR3 reads CASSSGLFEQYF. CDR3 DNA: TGCGCCAGCAGCTCTGGACTATTCGAGCAGTACTTC.

The chain combines TRBV4-1 with TRBJ2-6; D ambiguous. Germline values: CDR1 MGHRA, CDR2 YSYEKL. This CDR3 comprises 13 residues. V was trimmed by 3 bases and J by 4 bases, leaving 4 bases between them. The CDR3 sequence is CASSHAGANVLTF. CDR3 in DNA: TGCGCCAGCAGCCATGCGGGGGCCAACGTCCTGACTTTC.

This chain links TRBV5-1 with TRBJ2-2, with TRBD2 identical over 10 bases. Germline CDR1 reads SGHRS; CDR2 reads YFSETQ. The J segment lost 3 bases and the V segment lost 5 bases, leaving 7 bases of the junction unmatched. This CDR3 spans 16 amino acids. The CDR3 region is CASRGLAGVDTGELFF. In DNA, the CDR3 is TGCGCCAGCAGGGGGCTAGCGGGGGTCGACACCGGGGAGCTGTTTTTT.

The V gene is TRBV11-2, the J gene TRBJ1-2; 8 bases line up with TRBD1. This CDR3 has 14 amino acids. CDR1 is SGHAT, CDR2 FQNNGV, per germline. V gave up 5 bases and J gave up 8 bases; unmatched junction bases: 10. The CDR3 here is CASSTPGQGGGYTF. The CDR3, as DNA: TGTGCCAGCAGCACCCCTGGACAGGGAGGGGGCTACACCTTC.

This clone appeared once. The rearrangement uses TRBV29-1 and TRBJ2-1; TRBD2 aligns across 10 bases. Trimming removed 3 bases from V and 0 bases from J; junction bases left unmatched: 8. This CDR3 spans 17 amino acids. Germline V gives CDR1 SQVTM, CDR2 ANQGSEA. This CDR3 reads CSVDPSGSFLSYNEQFF. CDR3 coding DNA: TGCAGCGTTGACCCTAGCGGGAGTTTTCTCTCCTACAATGAGCAGTTCTTC.

This chain uses TRBV10-3 with TRBJ2-5, with D perhaps matching TRBD1 (6 bases). The V end was cut by 10 bases, the J end by 4 bases, with 22 bases between. The V gene's germline CDR1 is ENHRY and CDR2 SYGVKD. There are 15 residues in the CDR3. CDR3 nucleotides: TGTGCCACCGTACGGGACACCGATTATCGAGAGACCCAGTACTTC. Translation gives CATVRDTDYRETQYF.

The table lists this clone with a count of one. The V gene is TRBV5-1, the J gene TRBJ2-3; D is perhaps TRBD1 (6 bases). Trimming left V 4 bases short and J 2 bases short, with 14 bases between. Germline V CDR1 and CDR2: SGHRS, YFSETQ. CDR3 size: 15 residues. The CDR3 DNA follows: TGCGCCAGCAGCCCAGACAGGACATCCACAGATACGCAGTATTTT. It is translated as CASSPDRTSTDTQYF. The full variable domain, completed using reference TRBV5-1 and TRBJ2-3, is KAGVTQTPRYLIKTRGQQVTLSCSPISGHRSVSWYQQTPGQGLQFLFEYFSETQRNKGNFPGRFSGRQFSNSRSEMNVSTLELGDSALYLCASSPDRTSTDTQYFGPGTRLTVL.

The chain has TRBV10-2 and TRBJ2-5; a weak D match, TRBD1 (6 bases). Germline V gene data show CDR1 as WSHSY and CDR2 as SAAADI. With 2 bases removed from V and 5 bases from J, the gap between germline ends came to 15 bases. The CDR3 has 15 residues. The CDR3 spells CASSEPRQGQETQYF. CDR3 nucleotide sequence: TGCGCCAGCAGTGAGCCCCGGCAGGGGCAGGAGACCCAGTACTTC.

The chain is built from TRBV15 and TRBJ2-7; possible D gene TRBD2, 7 bases. Looked up from germline, CDR1 is LNHNV and CDR2 is YYDKDF (reference sequence). The CDR3 has 15 amino acids. Trimming took 0 bases from V and 2 from J, leaving 11 bases between them. The CDR3 DNA is TGTGCCACCAGCAGAGAAGGGGGGGGGACCTACGAGCAGTACTTC. Its protein product is CATSREGGGTYEQYF.

This chain links TRBV13 with TRBJ2-7, with D possibly matching TRBD2 (5 bases). Germline loops: CDR1 PRHDT, CDR2 FYEKMQ (reference sequence). This CDR3 is built from 16 residues. Trimming stripped 0 bases from V and 3 bases from J, with 15 bases between. The CDR3 DNA sequence: TGTGCCAGCAGCTTAGGTGGGTTGAGGGTCGACTACGAGCAGTACTTC. Translating it yields CASSLGGLRVDYEQYF.

This clone showed up just a few times. The rearrangement links TRBV4-2 to TRBJ1-2; 8 bases align to TRBD1. Per the germline V gene, CDR1 is LGHNA and CDR2 is YNFKEQ. Trimming took 2 bases from V and 6 from J; bases not matched to a gene: 8. The CDR3 sequence is 15 residues long. CDR3 loop: CASSQQGAVGNGYTF. DNA for the CDR3: TGTGCCAGCAGCCAACAGGGGGCAGTAGGGAATGGCTACACCTTC.

This clone has a handful of counts. The chain is built from TRBV27 and TRBJ2-3; D may be TRBD2 (5 bases). Trimming took 3 bases from V and 5 from J, leaving 12 bases between them. Germline V gives CDR1 MNHEY, CDR2 SMNVEV (reference sequence). This CDR3 has 14 residues. The CDR3 is CASSFPGMVDTQYF. The CDR3 DNA reads TGTGCCAGCAGTTTTCCCGGGATGGTAGATACGCAGTATTTT.

V is TRBV6-5 and J is TRBJ2-5; D may be TRBD1 (6 bases). The DNA end lines up better with TRBJ2-7; the J call may be wrong. The CDR3 consists of 13 residues. CDR1 and CDR2 from the germline V gene are MNHEY and SVGAGI. CDR3 bases: TGTGCCAGCAGTGAGACAGGCCCCTACGAGCAGTACTTC. Translation: CASSETGPYEQYF.

The genes are TRBV18 and TRBJ2-3, with 7 bases fitting TRBD2. Germline assignment: CDR1 KGHSH and CDR2 LQKENI. The CDR3 runs to 15 residues. V lost 2 bases, J lost 4 bases, and 6 bases stayed unmatched. This CDR3 reads CASSPNRAGSDTQYF. The DNA for the CDR3 is TGTGCCAGCTCACCAAATCGAGCGGGGTCAGATACGCAGTATTTT.

This clone was counted a few times. The chain joins TRBV29-1 to TRBJ2-2, with D perhaps TRBD1 (6 bases). CDR3 length: 14 residues. V lost 1 base, J lost 4 bases, and 10 bases lay in between. Germline CDR1 SQVTM, CDR2 ANQGSEA. In DNA, the CDR3 is TGCAGCGTTGAAGTGGGGGCGGGCACCGGGGAGCTGTTTTTT. Its protein product is CSVEVGAGTGELFF.